The 30 T cell receptor beta chains listed next were all sequenced from one sample in a study of cytomegalovirus exposure and HLA in healthy donors. The PCR was carried out with 60 Vbeta primers and 13 Jbeta primers. Using immunoSEQ multiplex PCR, the repertoire was profiled, and TCRdb retains in-frame clones only, with some absent. The table has about 210,000 clones, roughly 86% seen once. The sample was PBMCs. The receptor set was obtained from a man aged 40-55 years in good health and CMV-seropositive.

The chain is built from TRBV28 and TRBJ1-2, with D possibly being TRBD1 (6 bases). Trimming took 5 bases from V and 10 from J, leaving 26 bases between them. The CDR3 contains 16 residues. CDR1 and CDR2 (germline): MDHEN, SYDVKM. CDR3 in amino acids: CASSDPGAALKMDYTF. The CDR3 DNA is TGTGCCAGCAGTGACCCAGGGGCAGCGCTCAAAATGGACTACACCTTC.

V and J are TRBV5-6 and TRBJ1-4; 10 bases map to TRBD1. Trimming cost V 3 bases and J 4 bases; bases outside gene matches: 3. The CDR3 sequence is 15 residues long. Germline assignment: CDR1 SGHDT and CDR2 YYEEEE. CDR3 nucleotides: TGTGCCAGCAGCTGGGGACAGGGGTATAATGAAAAACTGTTTTTT. Protein sequence: CASSWGQGYNEKLFF. Filled out from reference TRBV5-6 and TRBJ1-4, the complete variable domain reads DAGVTQSPTHLIKTRGQQVTLRCSPKSGHDTVSWYQQALGQGPQFIFQYYEEEERQRGNFPDRFSGHQFPNYSSELNVNALLLGDSALYLCASSWGQGYNEKLFFGSGTQLSVL.

The CDR3 loop is CASSLYRDRQETQYF. In DNA, the CDR3 is TGCGCCAGCAGCTTGTACCGGGACAGACAAGAGACCCAGTACTTC. The chain combines TRBV5-1 with TRBJ2-5, with 7 bases aligning to TRBD1. The germline V gene encodes CDR1 SGHRS and CDR2 YFSETQ. The ends lost 1 base at V and 2 bases at J; junction bases unmatched: 5. CDR3 length equals 15 residues.

The V and J genes are TRBV5-6 and TRBJ2-5; TRBD2 matches at 13 bases. Trimming at V came to 4 bases and at J to 5 bases, leaving 5 bases not matched to a gene. The CDR3 loop spans 15 amino acids. Looked up from germline, CDR1 is SGHDT and CDR2 is YYEEEE. The CDR3 region has the DNA TGTGCCAGCAGCCCACTAGCGGGGGGGCGTGAGACCCAGTACTTC. Translating gives CASSPLAGGRETQYF.

This clone was counted between two and nine times. The chain links TRBV6-6 to TRBJ2-2; 8 nucleotides line up with TRBD2. Germline V gene sequence: CDR1 MNHNY, CDR2 SVGAGI (reference sequence). The CDR3 length is 13 residues. Trimming took 10 bases from V and 3 from J; bases not matched to a gene: 4. The CDR3 region has the DNA TGTGCCAACAAGCGGGAGCACACCGGGGAGCTGTTTTTT. This encodes CANKREHTGELFF.

A single count supports this clone. The rearrangement joins TRBV7-3 to TRBJ2-7, with 7 bases aligning to TRBD1. Trimming took 2 bases from V and 4 from J; bases not matched to a gene: 8. The germline V gene has CDR1 SGHTA and CDR2 FQGTGA. The CDR3 runs 15 residues. The CDR3 coding sequence is TGTGCCAGCAGCTTAGAGGTTGGACAGGTTTACGAGCAGTACTTC. Translation gives CASSLEVGQVYEQYF.

The chain employs TRBV5-4 and TRBJ2-1, with TRBD2 matching over 8 bases. The CDR3 loop spans 15 amino acids. The junction had 5 bases not matched to a gene; V was cut back by 2 bases and J by 4 bases. CDR1 SGHNT and CDR2 YYREEE come from the germline V gene (reference sequence). The CDR3 sequence is CASSFGLALYNEQFF. In DNA form, the CDR3 reads TGTGCCAGCAGCTTCGGACTAGCTCTGTACAATGAGCAGTTCTTC.

The chain is built from TRBV5-1 and TRBJ1-4; TRBD1 aligns across 9 bases. This CDR3 spans 16 amino acids. Losses at the gene ends were 1 base for V and 7 bases for J; bases not matched to a gene: 8. The germline V gene encodes CDR1 SGHRS and CDR2 YFSETQ. In DNA form, the CDR3 reads TGCGCCAGCAGCTTGACCGGACAGGGGTTGGCTGAAAAACTGTTTTTT. It yields the protein CASSLTGQGLAEKLFF.

The rearrangement uses TRBV10-3 and TRBJ2-7; no firm D call. Trimming shortened V by 2 bases and J by 1 base, and 15 bases separated the two germline ends. This CDR3 spans 16 amino acids. CDR1 ENHRY and CDR2 SYGVKD come from the germline V gene. DNA for the CDR3: TGTGCCATCAGTGAGGCCACAGTCTACGGTTCCTACGAGCAGTACTTC. The encoded protein is CAISEATVYGSYEQYF.

This clone was counted a single time. The chain links TRBV7-2 to TRBJ1-1, with D tentatively TRBD1 (5 bases). V was pared by 2 bases and J by 5 bases, with 15 bases between. The germline CDR1 and CDR2 sequences are SGHTA and FQGNSA. The CDR3 contains 15 residues. CDR3 loop: CASSLTLGATTEAFF. CDR3 bases: TGTGCCAGCAGCTTAACTCTAGGGGCAACAACTGAAGCTTTCTTT.

J is TRBJ1-5 and V is TRBV6-1; a possible D gene is TRBD1 (6 bases). The V gene lost 0 bases and the J gene lost 5 bases, with 11 bases spanning the gap. This CDR3 has 15 amino acids. Looked up from germline, CDR1 is MNHNS and CDR2 is SASEGT. The CDR3 nucleotides read TGTGCCAGCAGTGAAGCCAAGGGGGAATATCAGCCCCAGCATTTT. Translated, it gives CASSEAKGEYQPQHF.

This clone came up a few times. J is TRBJ2-7 and V is TRBV28, with D possibly matching TRBD2 (6 bases). Trimming stripped 8 bases from V and 4 bases from J, with 12 bases between. The CDR3 has 12 residues. CDR1 and CDR2 from the germline V gene are MDHEN and SYDVKM. The CDR3 region is CASGGGIYEQYF. The CDR3 DNA follows: TGTGCCAGCGGTGGGGGGATATACGAGCAGTACTTC.

V and J are TRBV5-1 and TRBJ2-3; maybe TRBD1 (6 bases). The CDR3 totals 16 residues. V was pared by 0 bases and J by 3 bases, with 14 bases between. CDR1 and CDR2 from the germline V gene are SGHRS and YFSETQ. DNA for the CDR3: TGCGCCAGCAGCTTGGTTGGGACAAAAGAAACAGATACGCAGTATTTT. Its translation is CASSLVGTKETDTQYF.

The chain links TRBV19 to TRBJ2-1; D gene unclear. V was pared by 4 bases and J by 8 bases, with 18 bases between. CDR1 LNHDA and CDR2 SQIVND come from the germline V gene (reference sequence). CDR3 length equals 15 residues. CDR3 coding DNA: TGTGCCAGTAGTACCATCCCCCGCGAATTCCATGAGCAGTTCTTC. Amino acid sequence: CASSTIPREFHEQFF. Filled out from reference TRBV19 and TRBJ2-1, the complete variable domain reads DGGITQSPKYLFRKEGQNVTLSCEQNLNHDAMYWYRQDPGQGLRLIYYSQIVNDFQKGDIAEGYSVSREKKESFPLTVTSAQKNPTAFYLCASSTIPREFHEQFFGPGTRLTVL.

The chain employs TRBV5-4 and TRBJ2-3; 9 bases fit TRBD2. The CDR3 is made up of 17 amino acids. J lost 0 bases, V lost 4 bases, and 9 bases had no gene match. Germline assignment: CDR1 SGHNT and CDR2 YYREEE (reference sequence). The CDR3 is CASSPNPGTSSTDTQYF. For the CDR3, the DNA is TGTGCCAGCAGCCCCAATCCCGGGACTAGCAGCACAGATACGCAGTATTTT.

The chain couples TRBV2 to TRBJ1-5; maybe TRBD1 (6 bases). The CDR3 has 14 amino acids. Trimming shortened V by 6 bases and J by 7 bases, and 16 bases separated the two germline ends. Germline V gene sequence: CDR1 SNHLY, CDR2 FYNNEI. CDR3 sequence (DNA): TGTGCCAGCAGCTCCGACAGGCCAGAACAGCCCCAGCATTTT. Translation gives CASSSDRPEQPQHF.

The chain couples TRBV19 to TRBJ2-5; 9 bases are shared with TRBD1. The CDR3 loop spans 15 amino acids. V lost 1 base to trimming and J lost 2 bases; unmatched junction nucleotides: 2. Germline-derived CDR1 and CDR2 are LNHDA and SQIVND (reference sequence). The CDR3 loop reads CASSIADRGQETQYF. DNA of the CDR3: TGTGCCAGTAGTATAGCTGACAGGGGGCAAGAGACCCAGTACTTC.

V is TRBV6-5 and J is TRBJ1-4, with 10 bases lining up with TRBD1. V was clipped by 4 bases and J by 4 bases; unmatched bases: 3. The CDR3 is made up of 15 amino acids. In germline, CDR1 is MNHEY, CDR2 SVGAGI. The CDR3 spells CASSSRTGGNEKLFF. The CDR3 nucleotides are TGTGCCAGCAGTTCTAGGACAGGGGGTAATGAAAAACTGTTTTTT.

The CDR3 loop is CASYNRDRGLYLYEQYF. CDR3 coding DNA: TGCGCCAGCTACAACCGGGACAGGGGGCTTTATCTCTACGAGCAGTACTTC. The V call is TRBV10-1, the J call TRBJ2-7, with 12 bases fitting TRBD1. The CDR3 extends over 17 amino acids. CDR1 and CDR2 (germline): WNHNN, SYGVQD (reference sequence). V shed 8 bases and J 3 bases; nucleotides not matched to a gene: 14.

The chain couples TRBV7-2 to TRBJ2-7; perhaps TRBD2 as D (5 bases). The germline CDR1 and CDR2 sequences are SGHTA and FQGNSA. This CDR3 is built from 14 residues. Trimming shortened V by 5 bases and J by 5 bases, and 16 bases separated the two germline ends. The CDR3 nucleotides are TGTGCCAGCAGCCCCCCGAGGGCCGACCACGAGCAGTACTTC. It encodes CASSPPRADHEQYF.

This clone was recorded only once. This sequence joins TRBV6-1 and TRBJ1-6; D ambiguous. The CDR3 loop spans 17 amino acids. V was pared by 0 bases and J by 5 bases, with 14 bases between. From germline, CDR1 is MNHNS and CDR2 SASEGT. The CDR3 DNA sequence: TGTGCCAGCAGTGAAGCGCGGGCCCCTGGGGATAATTCACCCCTCCACTTT. Translated: CASSEARAPGDNSPLHF.

This clone was seen just once. The gene calls are TRBV5-1 and TRBJ2-7; 7 nucleotides line up with TRBD1. CDR3 size: 15 residues. V lost 4 bases and J lost 7; bases outside the gene matches: 14. The V gene's germline CDR1 is SGHRS and CDR2 YFSETQ. This CDR3 is CASSTRAGGTGEQYF. In nucleotides, the CDR3 is TGCGCCAGCAGCACCCGGGCAGGGGGTACGGGGGAGCAGTACTTC.

The chain links TRBV2 to TRBJ2-6; a possible D gene is TRBD2 (6 bases). CDR3 length: 15 amino acids. V lost 6 bases to trimming and J lost 4 bases, with 13 bases between them. Looked up from germline, CDR1 is SNHLY and CDR2 is FYNNEI. The CDR3: CASRAGGGGANVLTF. The CDR3 DNA reads TGTGCCAGCAGAGCCGGGGGAGGAGGGGCCAACGTCCTGACTTTC.

As concerns this clone: The same CDR3 can be traced to other DNA sequences in this sample. The J gene is TRBJ2-1, the V gene TRBV7-9, with 7 bases that match TRBD1. This CDR3 has 14 amino acids. The germline CDR1 and CDR2 sequences are SEHNR and FQNEAQ (reference sequence). The V segment lost 5 bases and the J segment 2 bases; nucleotides outside the gene matches: 3. The CDR3 region has the DNA TGTGCCAGCAGCCTCGGGACAGCCTACAATGAGCAGTTCTTC. It codes for CASSLGTAYNEQFF.

CDR3 in amino acids: CAPGGRTDTQYF. The CDR3 bases are TGTGCCCCGGGGGGGCGGACAGATACGCAGTATTTT. This chain links TRBV7-3 with TRBJ2-3, with TRBD2 matching over 8 bases. Germline lookup yields CDR1 SGHTA and CDR2 FQGTGA. Trimming removed 11 bases from V and 3 bases from J; junction bases left unmatched: 4. The CDR3 extends over 12 amino acids.

CDR3 DNA sequence: TGTGCCAGCAGCTTTAGTTCAGGGGAAGGCTACACCTTC. Its translation is CASSFSSGEGYTF. The chain uses TRBV5-6 and TRBJ1-2; tentative D call: TRBD1 (6 bases). Germline CDR1 SGHDT, CDR2 YYEEEE. The V end lost 2 bases, the J end lost 8 bases, and 13 bases lay between the germline ends. This CDR3 has 13 residues.

The chain employs TRBV30 and TRBJ2-2; tentatively, D is TRBD2 (5 bases). Deletions cut 6 bases from V and 6 bases from J, with 26 bases between. The germline CDR1 and CDR2 sequences are GTSNPN and SVGIG (reference sequence). This CDR3 has 17 amino acids. The CDR3 sequence: CACHPRPEGGMAGELFF. CDR3 coding DNA: TGTGCCTGCCACCCCAGGCCAGAGGGTGGGATGGCCGGGGAGCTGTTTTTT.

Comment on this clone: No DNA is shown, since the ends of the CDR3 on it are uncertain; the CDR3 is the one TCRdb lists. CDR3 in amino acids: CARGVFGRGAVF. The chain employs TRBV6-6 and TRBJ2-2; TRBD2 is the table's D call and was not checked against the DNA. Germline loops: CDR1 MNHNY, CDR2 SVGAGI (reference sequence). Inclusive of both ends, the CDR3 amounts to 12 amino acids.

V gene TRBV25-1 combines with J gene TRBJ1-3; 9 bases agree with TRBD1. CDR1 and CDR2 from the germline V gene are MGHDK and SYGVNS. There are 16 residues in the CDR3. V dropped 1 base and J dropped 2; count of bases not matched to a gene: 3. This chain's CDR3 is CASSEWDRVAGNTIYF. The DNA for the CDR3 is TGTGCCAGCAGTGAATGGGACAGGGTGGCTGGAAACACCATATATTTT.

The chain combines TRBV2 with TRBJ2-2; tentatively, D is TRBD1 (5 bases). The germline V and J ends were trimmed by 1 base and 0 bases, with 9 bases remaining between them. CDR1 is SNHLY, CDR2 FYNNEI, per germline. This CDR3 is built from 16 residues. CDR3 amino acids: CASSEEGHANTGELFF. The CDR3 region has the DNA TGTGCCAGCAGTGAAGAGGGGCACGCGAACACCGGGGAGCTGTTTTTT. Drawing the rest from reference TRBV2 and TRBJ2-2, the complete variable domain is EPEVTQTPSHQVTQMGQEVILRCVPISNHLYFYWYRQILGQKVEFLVSFYNNEISEKSEIFDDQFSVERPDGSNFTLKIRSTKLEDSAMYFCASSEEGHANTGELFFGEGSRLTVL.